This entry lists 10 T cell receptor beta chains sequenced from one sample in a study of identical twins' blood T cells. TCRdb passed the 5' RACE reads through MiXCR, listing each CDR3 protein once. The sample has a few hundred thousand distinct CDR3 sequences; around 30% are singletons. Sequencing was done on a sample of PBMCs. The receptors come from a woman aged 18-49 years in good health.

The chain has TRBV2 and TRBJ2-2; TRBD1 or TRBD2 may be the D gene (5 bases each). Between the trimmed V and J ends, which lost 1 base and 6 bases, there was a span of 6 bases. CDR1 and CDR2 (germline): SNHLY, FYNNEI. The CDR3 spans 13 residues. The CDR3 loop reads CASSEGGPGELFF. As DNA, the CDR3 is TGTGCCAGCAGTGAAGGGGGACCCGGGGAGCTGTTTTTT.

This clonotype occurred a few times. This sequence joins TRBV15 and TRBJ2-7; D possibly corresponds to TRBD2 (5 bases). The CDR3 length is 15 residues. V lost 0 bases to trimming and J lost 3 bases, with 12 bases between them. Germline V CDR1 and CDR2: LNHNV, YYDKDF (reference sequence). CDR3 coding DNA: TGTGCCACCAGCAGAGATCCGGGGTTGTACTACGAGCAGTACTTC. Translation: CATSRDPGLYYEQYF.

Notes on this clonotype: This may be a read error, as it is one base from a much larger clone. The J gene is TRBJ2-5, the V gene TRBV29-1; the D is unclear. This CDR3 region has 9 residues. Germline assignment: CDR1 SQVTM and CDR2 ANQGSEA. CDR3 protein: CSVGKTRYF. The CDR3 region has the DNA TGCAGCGTTGGAAAGACCCGGTACTTC.

In its sample, this clonotype was seen many times. The gene calls are TRBV27 and TRBJ1-5, with 11 bases that match TRBD1. V shed 3 bases, J shed 6 bases, and the junction held 4 bases outside the gene matches. CDR3 length equals 15 residues. Germline assignment: CDR1 MNHEY and CDR2 SMNVEV (reference sequence). CDR3 region: CASSFGTGGPQPQHF. The DNA of the CDR3 is TGTGCCAGCAGTTTCGGGACAGGGGGTCCTCAGCCCCAGCATTTT.

V usage is TRBV3-1 and J usage is TRBJ1-5; 8 bases match TRBD1. This CDR3 has 15 amino acids. The trim removed 4 bases at V and 9 bases at J, leaving 11 bases unmatched. Germline V lookup: CDR1 LGHDT, CDR2 YNNKEL (reference sequence). The DNA of the CDR3 is TGTGCCAGCAGCCGGGAGACAGGGGAATTTCGGCCCCAGCATTTT. Its translation: CASSRETGEFRPQHF.

This clonotype was found a few times. J is TRBJ1-1 and V is TRBV19, with D unresolved. Germline V gene data show CDR1 as LNHDA and CDR2 as SQIVND (reference sequence). Trimming took off 4 bases at V and 4 bases at J, with 10 bases between the two ends. This CDR3 spans 13 amino acids. CDR3 sequence (DNA): TGTGCCAGTAGTAGACGTCAAGTCACTGAAGCTTTCTTT. Its translation is CASSRRQVTEAFF.

The rearrangement joins TRBV11-2 to TRBJ1-1; D is unclear. CDR3 length: 14 amino acids. Per germline, CDR1 SGHAT and CDR2 FQNNGV. The ends were cut back, 5 bases at V and 3 bases at J, with 13 bases in the middle. The DNA of the CDR3 is TGTGCCAGCAGCCTCACTACGAGGGACACTGAAGCTTTCTTT. Protein: CASSLTTRDTEAFF. Based on the CDR3 plus reference TRBV11-2 and TRBJ1-1, the full variable domain is EAGVAQSPRYKIIEKRQSVAFWCNPISGHATLYWYQQILGQGPKLLIQFQNNGVVDDSQLPKDRFSAERLKGVDSTLKIQPAKLEDSAVYLCASSLTTRDTEAFFGQGTRLTVV.

This clonotype was detected ten times or more. Here the CDR3 omits its conserved ending phenylalanine or tryptophan, so a read error is the likely source. No DNA is shown, since the ends of the CDR3 on it are uncertain; the CDR3 is the one TCRdb lists. The genes are TRBV14 and TRBJ2-2; the DNA was not compared with TRBD1, the D call given in the table. Germline V lookup: CDR1 SGHDN, CDR2 FVKESK. The CDR3 has 21 amino acids, counting both end residues. CDR3 residues: CASSQEADREHRGAVFCPNNA.

For this clonotype: One end of the junction is discordant with germline, which a read error may explain. The chain is built from TRBV7-9 and TRBJ1-2; the D is unclear. The CDR3 has 13 amino acids. Germline V CDR1 and CDR2: SEHNR, FQNEAQ (reference sequence). CDR3 sequence (DNA): TGTGCCAGCGGCTTTTCACAGAACTATGGCTACACCTTC. It specifies CASGFSQNYGYTF. The whole variable domain, filled in from reference TRBV7-9 and TRBJ1-2, reads DTGVSQNPRHKITKRGQNVTFRCDPISEHNRLYWYRQTLGQGPEFLTYFQNEAQLEKSRLLSDRFSAERPKGSFSTLEIQRTEQGDSAMYLCASGFSQNYGYTFGSGTRLTVV.

A remark on this clonotype: One end of the junction varies from germline; a read error may be responsible. The chain joins TRBV24-1 to TRBJ2-3; possibly TRBD2 for D (6 bases). Germline V CDR1 and CDR2: KGHDR, SFDVKD. The CDR3 loop spans 13 amino acids. In nucleotides, the CDR3 is TGTGCCTCCAGTGGAGCGGGCTTTGATACGCAGTATTTT. This encodes CASSGAGFDTQYF.